One and the same sample provided the 2 T cell receptor beta chains below, sequenced in a study of cytomegalovirus exposure and HLA in healthy donors. TCRdb's table, derived via immunoSEQ multiplex PCR, lists solely in-frame clones and lacks some. The data contain some 170,000 clones, just under 90% of them singletons. Sequencing was carried out using PBMCs. These receptors came from a woman in her thirties in good health and CMV-seronegative.

The chain links TRBV4-1 to TRBJ1-1; tentative D call: TRBD1 (6 bases). The CDR3 covers 15 residues. Looked up from germline, CDR1 is MGHRA and CDR2 is YSYEKL. V dropped 0 bases and J dropped 3 bases, with 11 bases sitting between them. This chain's CDR3 is CASSQDGGAYTEAFF. CDR3 nucleotides: TGCGCCAGCAGCCAAGATGGGGGGGCGTACACTGAAGCTTTCTTT.

The chain recombines TRBV6-1 with TRBJ1-1; unclear D gene. Germline V gene lookup returns CDR1 MNHNS and CDR2 SASEGT. CDR3 length equals 12 residues. Trimming took 3 bases from V and 5 from J, leaving 7 bases between them. This CDR3 is CASSDLPTEAFF. CDR3 bases: TGTGCCAGCAGTGACCTACCGACTGAAGCTTTCTTT.